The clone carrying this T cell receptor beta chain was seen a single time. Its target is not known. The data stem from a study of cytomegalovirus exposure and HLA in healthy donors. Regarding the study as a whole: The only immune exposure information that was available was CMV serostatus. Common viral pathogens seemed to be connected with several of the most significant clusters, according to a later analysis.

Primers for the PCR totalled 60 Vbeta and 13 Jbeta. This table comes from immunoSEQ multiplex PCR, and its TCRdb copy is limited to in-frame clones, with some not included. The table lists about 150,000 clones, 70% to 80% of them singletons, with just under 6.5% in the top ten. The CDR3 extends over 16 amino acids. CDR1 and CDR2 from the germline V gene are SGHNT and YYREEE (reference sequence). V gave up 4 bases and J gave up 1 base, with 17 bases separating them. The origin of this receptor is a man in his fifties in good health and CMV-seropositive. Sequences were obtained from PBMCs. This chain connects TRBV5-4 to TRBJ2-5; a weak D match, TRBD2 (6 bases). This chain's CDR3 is CASSDPRDSGQETQYF. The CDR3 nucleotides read TGTGCCAGCAGCGACCCCCGCGATAGCGGCCAAGAGACCCAGTACTTC.